This T cell receptor (beta chain) is drawn from a study of T-cell memory formation after mild COVID-19. This clonotype was observed a few times. Its specificity is unknown. Points from the study as a whole: The pre-infection memory compartment contained some responding clones, suggesting cross-reactive memory joined. Later expanders leaned CD4+, whereas day 15 to 85 contracting clones were balanced CD4/CD8.

TCRalpha and TCRbeta libraries used 5'RACE with constant-segment primers and UMIs. TCRdb called the 5' RACE reads again in MiXCR, with one record for every CDR3 protein. The table has roughly 180,000 distinct CDR3 sequences, around 10% seen once; the top ten hold approximately 3.8%. The CDR3 extends over 15 amino acids. With V trimmed by 5 bases and J by 4 bases, 10 bases remained unmatched. CDR1 and CDR2 (germline): SNHLY, FYNNEI. This receptor was taken from a man between 18 and 29 years old who had mild COVID-19 (a few samples of this study predate the infection). Cell type and time point are not known. The chain combines TRBV2 with TRBJ2-5; 7 bases align to TRBD2. Sample: PBMCs or a T cell subset sorted from them (not recorded which). Here the CDR3 DNA reads TGTGCCAGCAGTTCCCGCGGGGGAGCGGGAGAGACCCAGTACTTC. Protein product: CASSSRGGAGETQYF.